The source of this T cell receptor beta chain is a study of blood T cell repertoires in COVID-19. Only one count was recorded for this clone. Looked up from germline, CDR1 is SGHDT and CDR2 is YYEEEE. The V end was cut by 1 base, the J end by 7 bases, with 8 bases between. This CDR3 is 12 amino acids long. The table came from immunoSEQ multiplex PCR; TCRdb's copy has only in-frame clones and leaves some out. The profile shows around 46,000 clones, 75% to 85% of them singletons. The origin of this receptor is a man between 40 and 49 years old with acute or convalescent COVID-19. The sequenced material came from peripheral blood. The chain carries TRBV5-6 and TRBJ1-1; possibly TRBD1 for D (5 bases). CDR3 in amino acids: CASSLQGGEAFF. The CDR3 bases are TGTGCCAGCAGCTTGCAGGGAGGTGAAGCTTTCTTT.